This passage covers 27 T cell receptor beta chains from one sample sequenced in a study of T cells of healthy individuals. TCRdb used MiXCR to reprocess the 5' RACE reads, holding one entry per CDR3 protein. The sample comprises 100,000 or so distinct CDR3 sequences, under 20% of which are singletons, and 6.2% rests with the top ten. These receptors originate from a human donor in good health.

In this sample, this clonotype turned up a few times. The CDR3 DNA follows: TGTGCCAGCAGCTTGTTCGGGCGCGGGAATCAGCCCCAGCATTTT. Protein sequence: CASSLFGRGNQPQHF. The chain recombines TRBV7-9 with TRBJ1-5; no definite D call. The length of the CDR3 is 15 residues. Germline CDR1 SEHNR, CDR2 FQNEAQ (reference sequence). Between the trimmed V and J ends, which lost 3 bases and 4 bases, there was a span of 13 bases.

This clonotype was counted many times. The J gene is TRBJ2-2, the V gene TRBV9; no reliable D call. In germline, CDR1 is SGDLS, CDR2 YYNGEE. The CDR3 is 15 residues long. Trimming cost V 0 bases and J 5 bases, with 11 bases left between them. The CDR3 DNA follows: TGTGCCAGCAGCGTAGGCGGAAGTGGAACCGGGGAGCTGTTTTTT. Its protein product is CASSVGGSGTGELFF.

This clonotype was detected many times. The chain joins TRBV20-1 to TRBJ2-7; D uncertain. From germline, CDR1 is DFQATT and CDR2 SNEGSKA (reference sequence). With 5 bases removed from V and 4 bases from J, the gap between germline ends came to 15 bases. The CDR3 length is 13 residues. The DNA for the CDR3 is TGCAGTGCTTGGGCCCCCGTTGGGTACGAGCAGTACTTC. Translation gives CSAWAPVGYEQYF.

The chain is built from TRBV14 and TRBJ2-1, with D tentatively TRBD2 (6 bases). Trimming shortened V by 6 bases and J by 0 bases, and 21 bases separated the two germline ends. Germline assignment: CDR1 SGHDN and CDR2 FVKESK. The CDR3 is 18 amino acids. In DNA, the CDR3 is TGTGCCAGCAGTCTTACGCGGGGATTACACGACTCCTACAATGAGCAGTTCTTC. Amino acid sequence: CASSLTRGLHDSYNEQFF.

Written as DNA, the CDR3 is TGTGCCAGCAGCCCAGGGGTTGGGGTAGCGGGAAGAGGCGAGCAGTTCTTC. Its protein product is CASSPGVGVAGRGEQFF. V and J are TRBV7-9 and TRBJ2-1; TRBD2 agrees at 8 bases. This CDR3 comprises 17 residues. Germline values: CDR1 SEHNR, CDR2 FQNEAQ (reference sequence). V was clipped by 5 bases and J by 10 bases; unmatched bases: 19.

This clonotype was seen ten or more times. The chain combines TRBV10-3 with TRBJ1-2; TRBD1 agrees at 7 bases. With 4 bases clipped from V and 5 bases from J, the junction kept 7 bases outside the gene matches. The V gene's germline CDR1 is ENHRY and CDR2 SYGVKD. This CDR3 spans 14 amino acids. The CDR3 DNA sequence: TGTGCCATCAGTGTCGGGACAGTTAGGTATGGCTACACCTTC. Protein sequence: CAISVGTVRYGYTF.

The rearrangement uses TRBV1 and TRBJ2-1; the table's D call, TRBD1, was not checked against the DNA. TRBV1 is assigned pseudogene status. This CDR3 has 13 residues. In DNA form, the CDR3 reads TGCACCACCACCGGGAAGAGTTATAATGAGCAGTTCTTC. Translation gives CTTTGKSYNEQFF.

The chain joins TRBV7-2 to TRBJ2-3, with 9 bases aligning to TRBD2. There are 16 residues in the CDR3. Unmatched junction bases numbered 4, after V lost 1 base and J lost 2 bases. Germline V gene data show CDR1 as SGHTA and CDR2 as FQGNSA. The CDR3 sequence: CASSLDGTSLTDTQYF. CDR3 DNA sequence: TGTGCCAGCAGCTTAGATGGGACTAGCCTCACAGATACGCAGTATTTT.

This clonotype turned up a few times. The chain joins TRBV20-1 to TRBJ1-5, with a weak D call TRBD1 (5 bases). CDR1 and CDR2 (germline): DFQATT, SNEGSKA (reference sequence). With 6 bases removed from V and 4 bases from J, the gap between germline ends came to 16 bases. This CDR3 spans 14 amino acids. Here the CDR3 reads CSARREAGNQPQHF. CDR3 DNA: TGCAGTGCCCGCCGGGAGGCAGGGAATCAGCCCCAGCATTTT.

This clonotype came up a few times. V usage is TRBV21-1 and J usage is TRBJ1-5; TRBD1 was called by the table and not checked on the DNA. TRBV21-1 is a recognized pseudogene. The CDR3 covers 18 residues. Here the CDR3 reads CASSKSNGTGECNQPQHF. Here the CDR3 DNA reads TGTGCCAGCAGCAAGAGCAATGGGACAGGGGAATGCAATCAGCCCCAGCATTTT.

This clonotype was seen a few times. This chain links TRBV5-8 with TRBJ2-7; 9 bases line up with TRBD1. Germline V gene lookup returns CDR1 SGHTS and CDR2 YDEGEE. The CDR3 contains 14 residues. The V and J ends lost 4 bases and 5 bases, in that order; junction bases with no gene match: 7. The CDR3 coding sequence is TGTGCCAGCAGCCGCGGGACAGGGATGCACGAGCAGTACTTC. Translated: CASSRGTGMHEQYF.

This clonotype was observed a handful of times. V and J are TRBV12-3 or TRBV12-4 and TRBJ1-5; tentatively, D is TRBD1 (6 bases). The germline V and J ends were trimmed by 2 bases and 4 bases, with 12 bases remaining between them. CDR3 length: 15 residues. The CDR3 nucleotides read TGTGCCAGCAGTTTACGACAGGTAGCTAATCAGCCCCAGCATTTT. This encodes CASSLRQVANQPQHF.

Worth noting for this clonotype: The germline gene is not matched at one end of the junction; a read error may be the cause. This sequence joins TRBV4-2 and TRBJ2-1; D unclear. CDR3 length: 16 amino acids. Germline V gene sequence: CDR1 LGHNA, CDR2 YNFKEQ. The CDR3 region has the DNA TGCGCCAGCAGCCAAGATCGGACCATTTTCTACAATGAGCAGTTCTTC. Encoded protein: CASSQDRTIFYNEQFF.

V usage is TRBV7-9 and J usage is TRBJ2-7, with 10 positions matching TRBD1. Germline loops: CDR1 SEHNR, CDR2 FQNEAQ (reference sequence). With V trimmed by 5 bases and J by 3 bases, 4 bases remained unmatched. This CDR3 spans 14 amino acids. The CDR3 DNA reads TGTGCCAGCAGCACCCGGACAGGGGGCTACGAGCAGTACTTC. Encoded protein: CASSTRTGGYEQYF. Together with reference TRBV7-9 and TRBJ2-7, the CDR3 gives the full variable domain: DTGVSQNPRHKITKRGQNVTFRCDPISEHNRLYWYRQTLGQGPEFLTYFQNEAQLEKSRLLSDRFSAERPKGSFSTLEIQRTEQGDSAMYLCASSTRTGGYEQYFGPGTRLTVT.

The V call is TRBV20-1, the J call TRBJ2-5; 8 bases agree with TRBD1. CDR1 and CDR2 (germline): DFQATT, SNEGSKA (reference sequence). Trimming took 2 bases from V and 9 from J; bases not matched to a gene: 23. This CDR3 is 18 amino acids long. CDR3 DNA sequence: TGCAGTGCTAGAAACCAGAGCCCGGGACAGGCCACTGAATTGGCCCAGTACTTC. It translates to CSARNQSPGQATELAQYF.

This clonotype was observed a handful of times. The CDR3: CASRGTSGADTQYF. The CDR3 DNA sequence: TGTGCCAGCAGGGGGACTAGCGGGGCAGATACGCAGTATTTT. This sequence joins TRBV2 and TRBJ2-3, with 13 nucleotides matching TRBD2. The germline V gene encodes CDR1 SNHLY and CDR2 FYNNEI. The CDR3 has 14 amino acids. Unmatched junction bases numbered 1, after V lost 6 bases and J lost 4 bases.

This clonotype came up many times. This chain uses TRBV7-2 with TRBJ2-1; 12 bases line up with TRBD2. CDR1 and CDR2 from the germline V gene are SGHTA and FQGNSA. J was trimmed by 4 bases and V by 6 bases; bases with no gene match: 4. This CDR3 region has 15 residues. CDR3 sequence reads: CASRTSGRTYNEQFF. The DNA for the CDR3 is TGTGCCAGCAGAACTAGCGGGAGGACTTACAATGAGCAGTTCTTC.

This clonotype has only a few counts. In nucleotides, the CDR3 is TGTGCCAGCAGCCTCTCTGGCTACACAGATACGCAGTATTTT. Its protein product is CASSLSGYTDTQYF. This chain links TRBV7-9 with TRBJ2-3, with D hard to call. Trimming shortened V by 5 bases and J by 2 bases, and 11 bases separated the two germline ends. The CDR3 runs to 14 residues. CDR1 and CDR2 from the germline V gene are SEHNR and FQNEAQ (reference sequence). The full variable domain, its missing parts supplied by reference TRBV7-9 and TRBJ2-3, is DTGVSQNPRHKITKRGQNVTFRCDPISEHNRLYWYRQTLGQGPEFLTYFQNEAQLEKSRLLSDRFSAERPKGSFSTLEIQRTEQGDSAMYLCASSLSGYTDTQYFGPGTRLTVL.

In this sample, this clonotype turned up a few times. The chain uses TRBV7-6 and TRBJ1-5; tentatively, D is TRBD1 (5 bases). This CDR3 has 15 amino acids. CDR1 is SGHVS, CDR2 FNYEAQ, per germline. Trimming cost V 0 bases and J 6 bases, with 12 bases left between them. CDR3 residues: CASSLALGDGQPQHF. The DNA for the CDR3 is TGTGCCAGCAGCTTAGCGTTAGGGGACGGTCAGCCCCAGCATTTT.

There are a few counts of this clonotype. V is TRBV24-1 and J is TRBJ2-5; 15 bases are shared with TRBD2. The CDR3 spans 18 residues. Germline loops: CDR1 KGHDR, CDR2 SFDVKD. Trimming at V came to 3 bases and at J to 4 bases, leaving 8 bases not matched to a gene. The CDR3 sequence is CATSDRTSGRVRGETQYF. The CDR3, as DNA: TGTGCCACCAGTGATAGGACTAGCGGGAGGGTCAGGGGAGAGACCCAGTACTTC.

The chain joins TRBV5-5 to TRBJ2-3; no definite D call. The germline CDR1 and CDR2 sequences are SGHKS and YYEKEE (reference sequence). V was cut by 1 base and J by 1 base, with 13 bases left in between. The CDR3 contains 16 residues. The CDR3 sequence: CASSLWLGMGTDTQYF. The CDR3 region has the DNA TGTGCCAGCAGCTTGTGGCTAGGAATGGGCACAGATACGCAGTATTTT.

This clonotype has more than one count but fewer than ten. V and J are TRBV4-1 and TRBJ2-7; TRBD2 might be the D (5 bases). Germline CDR1 MGHRA, CDR2 YSYEKL. Trimming pared 0 bases from V and 1 base from J, leaving 10 bases between. The length of the CDR3 is 15 residues. CDR3 residues: CASSQEYLASYEQYF. The CDR3 DNA is TGCGCCAGCAGCCAAGAATACCTAGCATCCTACGAGCAGTACTTC.

As to this clonotype: Compared with germline, one end of the junction differs, possibly owing to a read error. J is TRBJ1-2 and V is TRBV28; unclear D gene. In germline, CDR1 is MDHEN, CDR2 SYDVKM. The CDR3 has 15 residues. Here the CDR3 DNA reads TGTGCCAGCAGTCCTATTCGTGAGGTGTTCTATGGCTACAACTTC. The encoded protein is CASSPIREVFYGYNF.

In its sample, this clonotype was seen a few times. As DNA, the CDR3 is TGCGCCAGCAGCCGCCACCTGGGGGTCGCTGGAAACACCATATATTTT. Residues: CASSRHLGVAGNTIYF. J is TRBJ1-3 and V is TRBV4-1, with D possibly matching TRBD1 (5 bases). V was cut by 4 bases and J by 2 bases, with 15 bases left in between. CDR3 length: 16 residues. Looked up from germline, CDR1 is MGHRA and CDR2 is YSYEKL.

V is TRBV18 and J is TRBJ1-1; unclear D gene. Trimming took off 1 base at V and 1 base at J, with 16 bases between the two ends. The CDR3 spans 17 residues. Germline CDR1 KGHSH, CDR2 LQKENI. The CDR3 sequence: CASSPRLISDTNTEAFF. Written as DNA, the CDR3 is TGTGCCAGCTCACCACGTTTGATATCTGACACGAACACTGAAGCTTTCTTT.

The genes are TRBV20-1 and TRBJ2-5, with D uncertain. CDR1 and CDR2 from the germline V gene are DFQATT and SNEGSKA (reference sequence). The CDR3 covers 13 residues. Trimming pared 5 bases from V and 2 bases from J, leaving 12 bases between. CDR3 amino acids: CSAFRPQQETQYF. The CDR3 DNA follows: TGCAGTGCTTTCCGACCACAACAAGAGACCCAGTACTTC.

There are a few counts of this clonotype. The rearrangement links TRBV27 to TRBJ2-7; TRBD2 matches 7 bases. CDR1 MNHEY and CDR2 SMNVEV come from the germline V gene (reference sequence). V shed 4 bases and J 4 bases; nucleotides not matched to a gene: 7. This CDR3 has 14 amino acids. The CDR3 loop is CASSSTGRWYEQYF. DNA for the CDR3: TGTGCCAGCAGTTCGACCGGGAGGTGGTACGAGCAGTACTTC.